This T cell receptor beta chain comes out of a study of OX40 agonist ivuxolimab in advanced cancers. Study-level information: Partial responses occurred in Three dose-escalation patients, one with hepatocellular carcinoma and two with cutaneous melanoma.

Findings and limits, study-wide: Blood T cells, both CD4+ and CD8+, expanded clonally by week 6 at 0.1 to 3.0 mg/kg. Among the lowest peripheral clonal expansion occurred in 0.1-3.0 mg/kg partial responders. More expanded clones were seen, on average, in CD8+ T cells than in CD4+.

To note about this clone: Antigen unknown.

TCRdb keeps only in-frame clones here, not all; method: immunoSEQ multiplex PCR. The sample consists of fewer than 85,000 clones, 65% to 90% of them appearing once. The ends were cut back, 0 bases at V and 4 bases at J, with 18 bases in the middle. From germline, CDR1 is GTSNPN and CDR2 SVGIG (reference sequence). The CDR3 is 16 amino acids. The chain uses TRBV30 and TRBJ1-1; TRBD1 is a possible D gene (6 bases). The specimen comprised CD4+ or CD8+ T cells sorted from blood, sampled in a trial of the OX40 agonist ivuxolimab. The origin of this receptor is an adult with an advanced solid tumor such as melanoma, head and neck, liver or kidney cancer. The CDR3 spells CAWSVPGKGRGTEAFF. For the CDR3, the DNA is TGTGCCTGGAGTGTACCGGGTAAGGGCAGGGGCACTGAAGCTTTCTTT.